This T cell receptor beta chain derives from a study of identical twins. Study-wide results and limits: Cord blood beta clonotypes present at high abundance carried fewer insertions; no such pattern appeared in memory repertoires.

This clonotype appeared many times. Its antigen is unknown. TCRdb re-analysed the 5' RACE reads in MiXCR, keeping a single row per CDR3 protein. The sample lists around 490,000 distinct CDR3 sequences, around 15% occurring once. V was clipped by 4 bases and J by 16 bases; unmatched bases: 11. Germline CDR1 is SGHVS and CDR2 is FQNEAQ. The CDR3 covers 13 residues. This same sample was also part of a study on yellow fever vaccine responses in identical twins.

The rearrangement joins TRBV7-8 to TRBJ2-1, with TRBD2 identical over 9 bases. The sequence was collected from a woman aged 18-29 years in good health. Material for sequencing was CD4+ T cells sorted from blood. The CDR3 nucleotides read TGTGCCAGCAGCTCACGGGGAGCGGGAGGCTCTTTCTTC. Its translation is CASSSRGAGGSFF.